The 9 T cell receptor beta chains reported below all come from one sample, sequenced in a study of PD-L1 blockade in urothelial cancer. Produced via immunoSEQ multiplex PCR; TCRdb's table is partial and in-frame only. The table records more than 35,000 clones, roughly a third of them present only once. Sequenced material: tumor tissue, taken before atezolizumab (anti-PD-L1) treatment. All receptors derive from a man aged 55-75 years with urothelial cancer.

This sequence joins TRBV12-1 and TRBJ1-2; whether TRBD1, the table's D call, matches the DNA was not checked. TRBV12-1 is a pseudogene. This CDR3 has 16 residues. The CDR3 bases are TGTGCCAGCAGCTTAACCGGACCAGGGGTCAGTAATGGCTACACCTTC. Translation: CASSLTGPGVSNGYTF.

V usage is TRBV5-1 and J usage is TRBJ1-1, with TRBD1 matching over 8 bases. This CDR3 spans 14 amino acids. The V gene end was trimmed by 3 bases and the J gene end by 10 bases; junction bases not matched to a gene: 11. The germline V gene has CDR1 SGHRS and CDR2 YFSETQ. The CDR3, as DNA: TGCGCCAGCAGCTCCTCGACAGGGGTAATAGGAGCTTTCTTT. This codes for CASSSSTGVIGAFF.

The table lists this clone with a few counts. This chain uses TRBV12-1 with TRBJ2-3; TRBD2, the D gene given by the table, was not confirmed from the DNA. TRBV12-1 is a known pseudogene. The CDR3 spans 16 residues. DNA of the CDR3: TGTGCCAGCAGCGCTCCGGGACTAGTGAAACCAGATACGCAGTATTTT. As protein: CASSAPGLVKPDTQYF.

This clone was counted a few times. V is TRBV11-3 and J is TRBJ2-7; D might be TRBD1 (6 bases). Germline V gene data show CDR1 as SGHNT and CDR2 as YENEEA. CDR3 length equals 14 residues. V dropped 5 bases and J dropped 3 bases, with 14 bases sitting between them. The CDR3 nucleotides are TGTGCCAGCAGCCGAAATCTACAGGGCTACGAGCAGTACTTC. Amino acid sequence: CASSRNLQGYEQYF.

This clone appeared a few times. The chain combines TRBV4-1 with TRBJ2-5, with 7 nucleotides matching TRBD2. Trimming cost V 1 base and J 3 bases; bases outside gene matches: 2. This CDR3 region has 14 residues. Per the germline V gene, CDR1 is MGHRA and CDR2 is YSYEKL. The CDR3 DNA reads TGCGCCAGCAGCCAAGCCAGCGGGAAAGAGACCCAGTACTTC. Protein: CASSQASGKETQYF.

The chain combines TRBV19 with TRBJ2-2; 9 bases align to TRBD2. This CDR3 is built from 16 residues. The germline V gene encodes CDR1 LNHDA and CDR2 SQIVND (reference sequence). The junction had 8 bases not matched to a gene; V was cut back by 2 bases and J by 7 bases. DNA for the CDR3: TGTGCCAGTAGTATACCTAGCGGGACATTTGGCGGGGAGCTGTTTTTT. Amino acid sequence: CASSIPSGTFGGELFF.

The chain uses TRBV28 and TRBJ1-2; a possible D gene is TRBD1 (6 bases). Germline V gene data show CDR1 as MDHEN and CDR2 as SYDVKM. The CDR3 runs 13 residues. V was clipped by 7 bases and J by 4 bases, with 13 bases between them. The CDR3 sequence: CASKLQGSYGYTF. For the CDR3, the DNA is TGTGCCAGCAAACTACAGGGAAGCTATGGCTACACCTTC.

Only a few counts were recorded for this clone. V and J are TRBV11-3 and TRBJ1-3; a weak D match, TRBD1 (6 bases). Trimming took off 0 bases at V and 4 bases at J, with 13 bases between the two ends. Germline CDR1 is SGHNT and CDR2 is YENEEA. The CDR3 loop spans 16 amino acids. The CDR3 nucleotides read TGTGCCAGCAGCTTAGAGCCGGGGGGCGGCGGAAACACCATATATTTT. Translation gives CASSLEPGGGGNTIYF.

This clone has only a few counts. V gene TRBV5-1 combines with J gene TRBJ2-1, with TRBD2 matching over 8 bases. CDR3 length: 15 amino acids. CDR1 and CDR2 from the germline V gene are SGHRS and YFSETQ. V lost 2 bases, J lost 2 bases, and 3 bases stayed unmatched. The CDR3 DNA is TGCGCCAGCAGCTTTAGCGGGGCGACCTACAATGAGCAGTTCTTC. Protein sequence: CASSFSGATYNEQFF.